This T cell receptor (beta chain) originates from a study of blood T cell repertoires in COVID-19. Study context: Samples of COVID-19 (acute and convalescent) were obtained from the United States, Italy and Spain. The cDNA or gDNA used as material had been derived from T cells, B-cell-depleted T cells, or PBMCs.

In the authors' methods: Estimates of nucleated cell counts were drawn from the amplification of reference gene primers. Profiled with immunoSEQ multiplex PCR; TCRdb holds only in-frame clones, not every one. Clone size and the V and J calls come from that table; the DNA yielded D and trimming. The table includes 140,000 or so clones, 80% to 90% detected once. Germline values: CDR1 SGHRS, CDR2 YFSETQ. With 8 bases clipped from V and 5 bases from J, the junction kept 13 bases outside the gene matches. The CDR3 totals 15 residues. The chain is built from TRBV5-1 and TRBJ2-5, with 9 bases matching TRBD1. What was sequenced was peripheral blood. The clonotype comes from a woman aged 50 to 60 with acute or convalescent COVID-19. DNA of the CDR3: TGCGCCAGGAGAGCTTGGACAGGGGAAGGGGAGACCCAGTACTTC. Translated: CARRAWTGEGETQYF.